This TCR beta chain was observed in a study of technical replicates of blood from four donors. Assay used: immunoSEQ multiplex PCR; TCRdb lists only in-frame clones, some missing. This table has some 98,000 clones, 90% to 97% appearing once. The CDR3 is 19 residues long. The V and J ends lost 5 bases and 2 bases, in that order; junction bases with no gene match: 14. The germline gives CDR1 MDHEN, CDR2 SYDVKM. What was sequenced was T cells isolated from PBMCs. This TCR derives from a human donor in good health. The chain joins TRBV28 to TRBJ2-7, with TRBD2 matching over 14 bases. The CDR3 DNA sequence: TGTGCCAGCAGTACCCCCGGACTAGCGGGAGGTCGATCAACCTACGAGCAGTACTTC. It codes for CASSTPGLAGGRSTYEQYF.